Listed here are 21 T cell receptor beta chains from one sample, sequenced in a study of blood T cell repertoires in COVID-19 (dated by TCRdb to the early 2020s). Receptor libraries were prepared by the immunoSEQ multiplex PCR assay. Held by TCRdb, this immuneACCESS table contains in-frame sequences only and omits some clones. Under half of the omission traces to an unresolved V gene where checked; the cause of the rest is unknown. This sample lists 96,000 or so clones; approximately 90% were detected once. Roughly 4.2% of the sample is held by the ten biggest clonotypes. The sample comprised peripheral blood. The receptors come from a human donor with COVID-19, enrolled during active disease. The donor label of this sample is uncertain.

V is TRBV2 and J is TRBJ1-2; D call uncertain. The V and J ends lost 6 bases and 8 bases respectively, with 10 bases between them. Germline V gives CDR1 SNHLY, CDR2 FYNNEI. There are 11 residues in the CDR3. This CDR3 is CASRAGEGYTF. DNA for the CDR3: TGTGCCAGCAGGGCCGGGGAGGGCTACACCTTC.

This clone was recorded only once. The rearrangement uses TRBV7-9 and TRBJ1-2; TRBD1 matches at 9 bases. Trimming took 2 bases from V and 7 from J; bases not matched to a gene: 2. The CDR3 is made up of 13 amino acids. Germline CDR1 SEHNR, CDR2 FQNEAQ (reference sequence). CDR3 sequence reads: CASSLRQGVGYTF. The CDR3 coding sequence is TGTGCCAGCAGCTTACGACAGGGGGTTGGCTACACCTTC.

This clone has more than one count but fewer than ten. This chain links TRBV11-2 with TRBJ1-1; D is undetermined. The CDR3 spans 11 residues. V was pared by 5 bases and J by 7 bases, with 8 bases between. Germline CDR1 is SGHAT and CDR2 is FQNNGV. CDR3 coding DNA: TGTGCCAGCAGCATCACTCGTGAAGCTTTCTTT. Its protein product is CASSITREAFF.

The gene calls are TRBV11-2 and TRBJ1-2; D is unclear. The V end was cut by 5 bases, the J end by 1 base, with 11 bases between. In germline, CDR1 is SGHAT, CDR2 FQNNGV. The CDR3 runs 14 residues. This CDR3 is CASSPQNNNYGYTF. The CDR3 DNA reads TGTGCCAGCAGCCCCCAGAACAATAACTATGGCTACACCTTC.

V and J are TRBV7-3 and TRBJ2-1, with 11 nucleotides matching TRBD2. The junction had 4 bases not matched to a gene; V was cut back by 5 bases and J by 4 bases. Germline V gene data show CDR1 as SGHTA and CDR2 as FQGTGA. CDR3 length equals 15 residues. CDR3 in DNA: TGTGCCAGCAGCCAACTAGCGGGGGAGTACAATGAGCAGTTCTTC. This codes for CASSQLAGEYNEQFF.

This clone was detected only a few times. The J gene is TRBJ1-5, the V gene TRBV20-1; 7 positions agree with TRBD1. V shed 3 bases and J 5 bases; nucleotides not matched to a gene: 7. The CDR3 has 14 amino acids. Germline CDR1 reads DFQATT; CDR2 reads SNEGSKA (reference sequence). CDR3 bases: TGCAGTGCTAGTAACAGGGGTGGGGATCAGCCCCAGCATTTT. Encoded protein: CSASNRGGDQPQHF.

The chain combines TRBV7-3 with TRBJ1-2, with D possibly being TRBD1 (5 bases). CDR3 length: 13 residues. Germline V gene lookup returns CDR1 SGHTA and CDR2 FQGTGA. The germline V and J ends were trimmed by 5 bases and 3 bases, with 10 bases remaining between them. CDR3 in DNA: TGTGCCAGCAGCCCCCAAGGGGACTATGGCTACACCTTC. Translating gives CASSPQGDYGYTF.

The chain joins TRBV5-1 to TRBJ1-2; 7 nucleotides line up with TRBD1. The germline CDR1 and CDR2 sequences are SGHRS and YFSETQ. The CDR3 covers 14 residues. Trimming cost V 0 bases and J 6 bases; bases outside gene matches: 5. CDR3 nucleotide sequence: TGCGCCAGCAGCTTGGGGTATCAGGGGGATGGCTACACCTTC. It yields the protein CASSLGYQGDGYTF.

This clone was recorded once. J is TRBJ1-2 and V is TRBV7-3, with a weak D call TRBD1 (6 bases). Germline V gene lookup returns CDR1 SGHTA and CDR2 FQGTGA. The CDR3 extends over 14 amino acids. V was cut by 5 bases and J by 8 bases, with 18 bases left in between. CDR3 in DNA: TGTGCCAGCAGCCCGGGGGGGGCAGGCGTGGGCTACACCTTC. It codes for CASSPGGAGVGYTF.

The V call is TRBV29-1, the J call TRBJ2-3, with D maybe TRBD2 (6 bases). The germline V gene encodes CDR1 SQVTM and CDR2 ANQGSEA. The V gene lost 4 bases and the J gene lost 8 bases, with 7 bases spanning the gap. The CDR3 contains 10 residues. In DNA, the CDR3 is TGCAGCGTTGGGGGAGGTACGCAGTATTTT. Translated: CSVGGGTQYF.

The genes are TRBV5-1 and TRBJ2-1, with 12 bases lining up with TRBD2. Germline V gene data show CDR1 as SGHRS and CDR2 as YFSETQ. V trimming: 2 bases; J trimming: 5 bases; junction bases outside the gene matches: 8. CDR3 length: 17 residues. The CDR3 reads CASSFITSGGFDNEQFF. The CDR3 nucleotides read TGCGCCAGCAGCTTTATTACTAGCGGGGGGTTTGACAATGAGCAGTTCTTC.

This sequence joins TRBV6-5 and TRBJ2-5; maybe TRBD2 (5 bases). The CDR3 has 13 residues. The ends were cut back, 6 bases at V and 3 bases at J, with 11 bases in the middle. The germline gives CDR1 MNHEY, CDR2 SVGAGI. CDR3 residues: CASRNGLEETQYF. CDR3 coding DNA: TGTGCCAGCAGGAATGGACTGGAAGAGACCCAGTACTTC.

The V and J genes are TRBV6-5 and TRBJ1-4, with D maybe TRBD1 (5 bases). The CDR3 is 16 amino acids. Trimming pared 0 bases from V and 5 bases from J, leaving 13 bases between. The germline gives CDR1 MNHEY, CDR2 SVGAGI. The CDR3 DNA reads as TGTGCCAGCAGTTACTCGTCCGGGACTGAAAATGAAAAACTGTTTTTT. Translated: CASSYSSGTENEKLFF.

This chain's CDR3 is CASSRRGSGNTIYF. The DNA of the CDR3 is TGTGCCAGCAGTCGCAGGGGCTCTGGAAACACCATATATTTT. The chain carries TRBV6-5 and TRBJ1-3; D possibly corresponds to TRBD1 (6 bases). CDR1 is MNHEY and CDR2 is SVGAGI in the germline V gene. The CDR3 consists of 14 residues. V was cut by 5 bases and J by 0 bases, with 8 bases left in between.

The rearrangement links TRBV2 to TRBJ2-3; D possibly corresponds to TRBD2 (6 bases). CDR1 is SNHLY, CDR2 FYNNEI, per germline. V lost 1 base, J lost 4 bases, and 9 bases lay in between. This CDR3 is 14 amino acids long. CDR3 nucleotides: TGTGCCAGCAGTGAAGGAGGGAGGTCAGATACGCAGTATTTT. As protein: CASSEGGRSDTQYF.

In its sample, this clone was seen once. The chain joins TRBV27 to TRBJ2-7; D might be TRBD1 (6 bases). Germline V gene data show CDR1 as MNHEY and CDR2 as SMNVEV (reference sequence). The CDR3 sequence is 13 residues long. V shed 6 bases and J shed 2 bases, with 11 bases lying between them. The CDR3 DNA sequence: TGTGCCAGCAGACAGGGTGGGACCTACGAGCAGTACTTC. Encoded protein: CASRQGGTYEQYF.

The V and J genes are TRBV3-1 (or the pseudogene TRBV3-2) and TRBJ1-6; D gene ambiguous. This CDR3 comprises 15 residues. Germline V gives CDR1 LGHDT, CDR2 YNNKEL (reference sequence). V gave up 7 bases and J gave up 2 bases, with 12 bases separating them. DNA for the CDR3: TGTGCCAGCAACCCTTCCAGTACCTATAATTCACCCCTCCACTTT. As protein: CASNPSSTYNSPLHF.

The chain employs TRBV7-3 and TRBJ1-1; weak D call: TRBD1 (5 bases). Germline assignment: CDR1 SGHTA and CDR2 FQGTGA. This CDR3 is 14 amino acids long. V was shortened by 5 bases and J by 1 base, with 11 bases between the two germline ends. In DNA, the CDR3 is TGTGCCAGCAGCCCCGGACACCGGAACACTGAAGCTTTCTTT. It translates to CASSPGHRNTEAFF.

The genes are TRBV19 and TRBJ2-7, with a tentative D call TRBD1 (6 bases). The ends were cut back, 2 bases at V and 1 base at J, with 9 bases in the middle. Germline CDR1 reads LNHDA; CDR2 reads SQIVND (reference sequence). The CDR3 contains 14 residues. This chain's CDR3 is CASSIRDTSYEQYF. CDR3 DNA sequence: TGTGCCAGTAGTATACGGGACACTTCCTACGAGCAGTACTTC.

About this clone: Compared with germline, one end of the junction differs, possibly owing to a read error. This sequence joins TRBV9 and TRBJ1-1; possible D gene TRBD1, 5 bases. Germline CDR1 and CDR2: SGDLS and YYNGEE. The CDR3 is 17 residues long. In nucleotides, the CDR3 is TGTACCAGCAGCGTAGCTACTGGGAGGGCGGGGGACACTGAAGCTTTCTTT. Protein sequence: CTSSVATGRAGDTEAFF.

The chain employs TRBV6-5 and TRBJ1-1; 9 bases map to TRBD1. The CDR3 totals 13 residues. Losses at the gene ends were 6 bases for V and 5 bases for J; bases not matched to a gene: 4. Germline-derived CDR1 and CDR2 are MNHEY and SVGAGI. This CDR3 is CASRQGARTEAFF. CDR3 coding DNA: TGTGCCAGCAGACAGGGGGCTCGGACTGAAGCTTTCTTT.